Only a few counts were recorded for the clone carrying this TCR beta chain. CDR1 is SEHNR, CDR2 FQNEAQ, per germline (reference sequence). The ends were cut back, 5 bases at V and 2 bases at J, with 10 bases in the middle. CDR3 length: 13 amino acids. The data originate from a study of T-cell reconstitution after alpha-beta-depleted transplantation in children. During its preparation, the TCRbeta library received unique molecular identifiers. TCRdb reprocessed the PCR reads with MiXCR, giving one entry per CDR3 protein. The sample holds a few hundred thousand distinct CDR3 sequences, 9.5% to 15% seen once.

This material consisted of PBMCs from the stem cell graft donor, taken from the stem cell graft. This TCR was sampled from a human donor who donated a stem cell graft to a child with combined immunodeficiency. The chain joins TRBV7-9 to TRBJ2-7; D remains ambiguous. CDR3 loop: CASSQLITYEQYF. The CDR3 coding sequence is TGTGCCAGCAGCCAGCTTATTACCTACGAGCAGTACTTC.